This TCR beta chain was captured by sequencing in a study of blood T cell repertoires in COVID-19. Whole-study context: The United States, Italy and Spain supplied acute and convalescent COVID-19 samples.

The study recruited people aged roughly 18 to 100 years across around 24 US areas. Germline V gene sequence: CDR1 LGHNA, CDR2 YSLEER. CDR3 length: 17 amino acids. Trimming cost V 0 bases and J 3 bases; bases outside gene matches: 11. In the authors' methods: Nucleated cell number was recorded as an estimate derived from reference gene primer amplification. This table comes from immunoSEQ multiplex PCR, and its TCRdb copy is limited to in-frame clones, with some not included. That table is the source of V, J and clone size, and D and trimming were worked out from the DNA. The table shows under 200,000 clones, with about 90% occurring only once.

This sequence originates from a woman in her forties or fifties who had recovered from COVID-19. The sequenced sample was PBMCs or T cells enriched from blood (not recorded which). The chain has TRBV4-3 and TRBJ2-7; 7 positions agree with TRBD1. This CDR3 is CASSQDDAPGGDYEQYF. CDR3 nucleotides: TGCGCCAGCAGCCAAGATGATGCTCCAGGGGGAGACTACGAGCAGTACTTC.